This TCR beta chain was retrieved from a study of regulatory and conventional T cells in RAG deficiency. Findings of the study overall: In Omenn syndrome, Treg and Tconv repertoires overlapped >75%. Other subsets showed 9 to 10-fold reductions, but Treg unique TCR beta sequences fell roughly 90-fold in these patients. Control T-cell subsets had markedly higher Shannon entropy and lower Simpson indices than RAG-deficient patients.

Sequencing used immunoSEQ multiplex PCR; TCRdb keeps in-frame clones, though not all of them. The repertoire consists of about 20,000 clones, with roughly 89% occurring once and the leading ten covering more than 1.4%. CDR3 length: 13 amino acids. The germline V gene encodes CDR1 LNHNV and CDR2 YYDKDF (reference sequence). V shed 5 bases and J shed 9 bases, with 13 bases lying between them. On this clone itself: Its antigen is as yet unknown.

Genomic DNA came from blood regulatory T cells gated CD4+ CD25-high CD127-low. The same sample was also studied in work on regulatory T cells. Turning to that study: The primer mix had 52 TRBV and 13 TRBJ primers.

This clonotype was sampled from a human donor in good health. Specimen: Tregs sorted from blood. The chain recombines TRBV15 with TRBJ1-4, with D perhaps TRBD1 (6 bases). As DNA, the CDR3 is TGTGCCACCAGCCGTGGGACACTGCAAAAACTGTTTTTT. Protein product: CATSRGTLQKLFF.